These 25 T cell receptor beta chains came from one sample sequenced in a study of Graves' ophthalmopathy and Graves' hyperthyroidism. RNA served as the template for amplifying TCR beta CDR3 regions. A first-round RT-PCR used HTBI primers, followed by a second-round multiplex PCR. TCRdb ran MiXCR on the multiplex PCR reads and lists one entry per CDR3 protein. The sample records 620,000 or so distinct CDR3 sequences, roughly 20% being singletons. The sequencing input was peripheral blood. These receptors were obtained from a woman in her late teens or twenties with stable Graves' hyperthyroidism. Some clones in this sample may be carry-over from other donors' samples.

This clonotype was counted many times. The chain carries TRBV30 and TRBJ1-5, with TRBD1 as a possible D gene (6 bases). The V gene's germline CDR1 is GTSNPN and CDR2 SVGIG (reference sequence). Trimming pared 3 bases from V and 2 bases from J, leaving 8 bases between. The CDR3 extends over 13 amino acids. The CDR3 bases are TGTGCCTGGAGGTCAGGGGGCAATCAGCCCCAGCATTTT. Translating it yields CAWRSGGNQPQHF.

This clonotype was observed many times. In DNA, the CDR3 is TGCAGCGTAGACAGTACCTACGAGCAGTACTTC. Encoded protein: CSVDSTYEQYF. This chain uses TRBV29-1 with TRBJ2-7; possible D gene TRBD1, 5 bases. In germline, CDR1 is SQVTM, CDR2 ANQGSEA. V lost 6 bases and J 2 bases, leaving 8 bases between the germline ends. The CDR3 covers 11 residues.

This clonotype occurred many times. This chain links TRBV6-2 or TRBV6-3 with TRBJ2-7; 11 bases fit TRBD2. CDR3 size: 15 residues. The ends lost 6 bases at V and 2 bases at J; junction bases unmatched: 6. The germline CDR1 and CDR2 sequences are MNHEY and SVGEGT. This CDR3 is CASSPTSGSAYEQYF. CDR3 DNA sequence: TGTGCCAGCAGCCCAACTAGCGGGAGTGCCTACGAGCAGTACTTC.

This clonotype showed up just a few times. V gene TRBV20-1 combines with J gene TRBJ2-2; unclear D gene. The CDR3 has 10 residues. Deletions cut 6 bases from V and 7 bases from J, with 6 bases between. Germline CDR1 DFQATT, CDR2 SNEGSKA (reference sequence). CDR3 sequence: CSALDGELFF. CDR3 sequence (DNA): TGCAGTGCCCTGGACGGGGAGCTGTTTTTT.

This clonotype was seen repeatedly, ten times or more. The V gene is TRBV6-2 or TRBV6-3, the J gene TRBJ2-5, with 9 positions matching TRBD2. CDR1 and CDR2 from the germline V gene are MNHEY and SVGEGT. The CDR3 totals 14 residues. J was trimmed by 5 bases and V by 6 bases; bases with no gene match: 7. This chain's CDR3 is CASSRRGGLETQYF. The CDR3 DNA follows: TGTGCCAGCAGCAGGCGGGGGGGCCTCGAGACCCAGTACTTC.

On this clonotype: A much larger clonotype is one base distant, so this may be a read error. The chain employs TRBV11-2 and TRBJ2-5; D perhaps matches TRBD2 (6 bases). This CDR3 spans 13 amino acids. Germline CDR1 SGHAT, CDR2 FQNNGV. V lost 1 base to trimming and J lost 7 bases, with 10 bases between them. Written as DNA, the CDR3 is TGTGCCAGCAGCTTAGGGAGGGCAGTGACCCAGTACTTC. Translated: CASSLGRAVTQYF.

The chain recombines TRBV18 with TRBJ2-7; 9 bases are shared with TRBD1. The CDR3 is made up of 14 amino acids. Unmatched junction bases numbered 5, after V lost 3 bases and J lost 5 bases. CDR1 is KGHSH and CDR2 is LQKENI in the germline V gene. For the CDR3, the DNA is TGTGCCAGCTCACCCGGGACAGGGCTCAACGAGCAGTACTTC. The encoded protein is CASSPGTGLNEQYF.

This clonotype was picked up many times. This chain connects TRBV11-2 to TRBJ1-1, with D hard to call. Germline V gene sequence: CDR1 SGHAT, CDR2 FQNNGV. This CDR3 is built from 11 residues. V lost 5 bases and J lost 10, with 11 bases in between. CDR3 sequence reads: CASSIGRGAFF. The CDR3 DNA is TGTGCCAGCAGCATAGGGCGGGGAGCTTTCTTT.

This clonotype occurred many times. The V gene is TRBV20-1, the J gene TRBJ2-7; a possible D gene is TRBD1 (6 bases). Trimming removed 3 bases from V and 7 bases from J, with 13 bases in between. The CDR3 runs 12 residues. The germline gives CDR1 DFQATT, CDR2 SNEGSKA (reference sequence). CDR3 residues: CSASSVGGEQYF. In DNA form, the CDR3 reads TGCAGTGCTAGTTCAGTAGGGGGAGAGCAGTACTTC.

CDR3 region: CASSRSIPGQAYEQYF. As DNA, the CDR3 is TGCGCCAGCAGCCGCTCAATCCCGGGACAGGCCTACGAGCAGTACTTC. V usage is TRBV4-1 and J usage is TRBJ2-7; TRBD1 matches at 8 bases. Germline loops: CDR1 MGHRA, CDR2 YSYEKL. V lost 4 bases to trimming and J lost 2 bases; unmatched junction nucleotides: 10. The CDR3 contains 16 residues.

A few counts support this clonotype. The chain couples TRBV4-1 to TRBJ1-2; 8 bases fit TRBD1. The ends lost 1 base at V and 3 bases at J; junction bases unmatched: 4. In germline, CDR1 is MGHRA, CDR2 YSYEKL. The CDR3 length is 15 residues. The CDR3 sequence: CASSQGGQGHYGYTF. The CDR3 coding sequence is TGCGCCAGCAGCCAAGGTGGACAGGGCCACTATGGCTACACCTTC.

This clonotype is a singleton in its sample. One end of the junction fails to match germline, which may point to a read error. The chain recombines TRBV24-1 with TRBJ2-7, with 9 bases lining up with TRBD1. CDR1 is KGHDR, CDR2 SFDVKD, per germline. The CDR3 is 17 amino acids. The CDR3 coding sequence is TGTGCCACCAGTGATGGCGCCGGGACAGGGAATGCCTACGAGCTGTACTTC. It is translated as CATSDGAGTGNAYELYF.

The chain employs TRBV5-1 and TRBJ1-1; D is uncertain. Per the germline V gene, CDR1 is SGHRS and CDR2 is YFSETQ. The CDR3 length is 15 residues. The germline V and J ends were trimmed by 1 base and 5 bases, with 15 bases remaining between them. This CDR3 is CASSLNPAVETEAFF. For the CDR3, the DNA is TGCGCCAGCAGCTTGAACCCAGCGGTGGAGACTGAAGCTTTCTTT.

This clonotype was recorded at least ten times. The genes are TRBV12-3 or TRBV12-4 and TRBJ1-1, with 7 bases lining up with TRBD1. J gave up 5 bases and V 3 bases, and 6 bases lay outside the gene matches. The CDR3 sequence is 14 residues long. CDR3 DNA sequence: TGTGCCAGCAGTTTGGTAGGGGGACAGACTGAAGCTTTCTTT. This sequence encodes CASSLVGGQTEAFF.

The chain carries TRBV29-1 and TRBJ1-1; 7 bases are a match to TRBD1. Per the germline V gene, CDR1 is SQVTM and CDR2 is ANQGSEA. CDR3 size: 13 residues. J lost 5 bases, V lost 4 bases, and 7 bases had no gene match. The CDR3 sequence is CSVGDRAVTEAFF. As DNA, the CDR3 is TGCAGCGTTGGAGACAGGGCGGTGACTGAAGCTTTCTTT.

The chain links TRBV6-5 to TRBJ1-2, with D possibly being TRBD1 (5 bases). The CDR3 length is 16 residues. V lost 2 bases and J lost 5, with 18 bases in between. Looked up from germline, CDR1 is MNHEY and CDR2 is SVGAGI. The CDR3, as DNA: TGTGCCAGCAGTTACGGCCGCGTGGGGCGTTATTATGGCTACACCTTC. Translated: CASSYGRVGRYYGYTF.

The DNA of the CDR3 is TGTGCCAGCACCTTAGGTCAAGGCGTCAAGAACACTGAAGCTTTCTTT. Amino acids: CASTLGQGVKNTEAFF. This chain joins TRBV6-1 and TRBJ1-1; D unclear. This CDR3 comprises 16 residues. Between the trimmed V and J ends, which lost 7 bases and 1 base, there was a span of 19 bases. Germline V gene lookup returns CDR1 MNHNS and CDR2 SASEGT.

This clonotype was recorded at least ten times. The chain combines TRBV12-3 or TRBV12-4 with TRBJ2-7; D gene ambiguous. This CDR3 spans 10 amino acids. V was clipped by 6 bases and J by 12 bases, with 12 bases between them. Here the CDR3 DNA reads TGTGCCAGCAGCGGGTTGAGTCCGTACTTC. Translating gives CASSGLSPYF.

This chain links TRBV11-2 with TRBJ2-7; no definite D call. Trimming took off 5 bases at V and 6 bases at J, with 8 bases between the two ends. Looked up from germline, CDR1 is SGHAT and CDR2 is FQNNGV. The CDR3 is 11 residues long. Here the CDR3 DNA reads TGTGCCAGCAGCGCAATGGGCGAGCAGTACTTC. Amino acid sequence: CASSAMGEQYF.

This clonotype was seen at least ten times. The chain recombines TRBV6-1 with TRBJ2-7, with TRBD1 identical over 7 bases. In germline, CDR1 is MNHNS, CDR2 SASEGT. The V segment lost 4 bases and the J segment 7 bases; nucleotides outside the gene matches: 10. The length of the CDR3 is 14 residues. CDR3 sequence: CASSVVGDSGEQYF. The DNA of the CDR3 is TGTGCCAGCAGTGTGGTTGGGGACAGCGGTGAGCAGTACTTC.

This clonotype was seen ten or more times. This chain uses TRBV28 with TRBJ2-7, with 9 bases aligning to TRBD1. CDR3 length equals 12 residues. Per germline, CDR1 MDHEN and CDR2 SYDVKM. The V gene end was trimmed by 10 bases and the J gene end by 6 bases; junction bases not matched to a gene: 7. The CDR3 is CATSGTGFEQYF. The CDR3, as DNA: TGTGCCACCTCCGGGACAGGGTTCGAGCAGTACTTC.

This clonotype appeared many times. The CDR3 region is CASSGTASGANVLTF. The CDR3 DNA reads as TGTGCCAGCAGCGGGACAGCCTCTGGGGCCAACGTCCTGACTTTC. V usage is TRBV25-1 and J usage is TRBJ2-6, with 7 positions matching TRBD1. The germline V gene encodes CDR1 MGHDK and CDR2 SYGVNS. V shed 6 bases and J 0 bases; nucleotides not matched to a gene: 2. The CDR3 length is 15 residues.

As regards this clonotype: This may come from a read error, since a much larger clone is one base off. The missing conserved phenylalanine or tryptophan at the end of this CDR3 makes a read error likely. This CDR3 is CASSEYGRETGELFL. The CDR3 region has the DNA TGTGCCAGCAGTGAATATGGGAGGGAGACCGGGGAGCTGTTTTTG. This rearrangement joins TRBV25-1 to TRBJ2-2, with TRBD2 matching over 7 bases. CDR3 length equals 15 residues. V was clipped by 0 bases and J by 5 bases; unmatched bases: 3. CDR1 and CDR2 (germline): MGHDK, SYGVNS.

The genes are TRBV20-1 and TRBJ2-7; TRBD2 might be the D (6 bases). The CDR3 sequence is 14 residues long. Germline V lookup: CDR1 DFQATT, CDR2 SNEGSKA (reference sequence). Trimming cost V 3 bases and J 2 bases, with 14 bases left between them. The CDR3 sequence: CSASDGGAAYEQYF. The CDR3 DNA follows: TGCAGTGCTAGTGATGGCGGGGCGGCCTACGAGCAGTACTTC.

The chain recombines TRBV12-5 with TRBJ2-7; no definite D call. Germline loops: CDR1 LGHNT, CDR2 FRNRAP. The CDR3 contains 11 residues. V was cut by 7 bases and J by 5 bases, with 9 bases left in between. CDR3 sequence (DNA): TGTGCTAGTGCCTTGATCGACGAGCAGTACTTC. Encoded protein: CASALIDEQYF. Together with reference TRBV12-5 and TRBJ2-7, the CDR3 gives the full variable domain: DARVTQTPRHKVTEMGQEVTMRCQPILGHNTVFWYRQTMMQGLELLAYFRNRAPLDDSGMPKDRFSAEMPDATLATLKIQPSEPRDSAVYFCASALIDEQYFGPGTRLTVT.